What follows is one TCR beta chain and its context. The sample comes from a study of shared T cell receptors in the human thymus. Germline lookup yields CDR1 MDHEN and CDR2 SYDVKM. The V gene end was trimmed by 3 bases and the J gene end by 0 bases; junction bases not matched to a gene: 19. There are 23 residues in the CDR3. TCRdb's table, derived via immunoSEQ multiplex PCR, lists solely in-frame clones and lacks some. Seen here are about 660,000 clones, 85% to 90% observed once, and the top ten hold around 0.0099%. These data were also reused for a study on human thymus T cells. That study adds: Thymus tissue for the work was resected from patients undergoing corrective heart surgery.

The sample comprised thymocytes. The rearrangement joins TRBV28 to TRBJ2-1; TRBD2 aligns across 14 bases. The source of this sequence is a boy younger than two with a congenital heart defect. This chain's CDR3 is CASSFPGLAGARGLWASYNEQFF. In DNA form, the CDR3 reads TGTGCCAGCAGTTTCCCGGGACTAGCGGGAGCGCGGGGCCTCTGGGCCTCCTACAATGAGCAGTTCTTC.